Below are 18 T cell receptor beta chains sequenced from a single sample in a study of cytomegalovirus exposure and HLA in healthy donors. It was with 60 Vbeta and 13 Jbeta primers that the PCR ran. Libraries were prepared by immunoSEQ multiplex PCR; TCRdb keeps only in-frame clonotypes and omits some of them. Of more than 130,000 clones in the sample, 60% to 85% were seen once. The sequenced sample was PBMCs. These receptors all stem from a male donor in good health and CMV-seronegative.

This clone showed up just a few times. The chain recombines TRBV6-6 with TRBJ2-7; a weak D match, TRBD2 (6 bases). V dropped 6 bases and J dropped 4 bases, with 19 bases sitting between them. CDR1 is MNHNY, CDR2 SVGAGI, per germline (reference sequence). The CDR3 length is 15 residues. CDR3 loop: CASRNGAGVGYEQYF. DNA of the CDR3: TGTGCCAGCAGAAATGGAGCGGGTGTAGGTTACGAGCAGTACTTC.

This clone was recorded a few times. This chain uses TRBV2 with TRBJ1-2; TRBD1 matches 7 bases. Losses at the gene ends were 6 bases for V and 0 bases for J; bases not matched to a gene: 13. The CDR3 is made up of 17 amino acids. Germline V lookup: CDR1 SNHLY, CDR2 FYNNEI. The CDR3 protein is CASRDGDRAGSNYGYTF. CDR3 bases: TGTGCCAGCAGGGACGGAGACAGGGCCGGATCTAACTATGGCTACACCTTC.

This clone was seen only a few times. CDR3 region: CATSGQGNQPQHF. The CDR3, as DNA: TGTGCCACCTCGGGACAGGGCAATCAGCCCCAGCATTTT. This sequence joins TRBV27 and TRBJ1-5, with 8 nucleotides matching TRBD1. Unmatched junction bases numbered 4, after V lost 10 bases and J lost 2 bases. The germline V gene encodes CDR1 MNHEY and CDR2 SMNVEV (reference sequence). The CDR3 is 13 residues long.

This chain links TRBV5-5 with TRBJ1-1; 7 positions match TRBD1. CDR1 and CDR2 (germline): SGHKS, YYEKEE (reference sequence). The V and J ends lost 4 bases and 5 bases, in that order; junction bases with no gene match: 8. The CDR3 runs 14 residues. CDR3 sequence: CASSADSRGTEAFF. The DNA of the CDR3 is TGTGCCAGCAGCGCGGACAGCAGGGGGACTGAAGCTTTCTTT.

The V call is TRBV5-4, the J call TRBJ2-5; no reliable D call. Trimming took 4 bases from V and 3 from J, leaving 13 bases between them. In germline, CDR1 is SGHNT, CDR2 YYREEE (reference sequence). CDR3 size: 14 residues. The CDR3 spells CASSDHEAEETQYF. The CDR3 DNA is TGTGCCAGCAGCGACCACGAGGCGGAAGAGACCCAGTACTTC.

The V call is TRBV5-8, the J call TRBJ2-2, with 7 bases aligning to TRBD2. The length of the CDR3 is 18 residues. V lost 4 bases, J lost 7 bases, and 19 bases stayed unmatched. Germline CDR1 is SGHTS and CDR2 is YDEGEE. The CDR3: CASSPKGASGLLDGELFF. The CDR3 nucleotides are TGTGCCAGCAGCCCTAAAGGGGCTAGCGGCCTTTTAGACGGGGAGCTGTTTTTT.

The chain carries TRBV7-9 and TRBJ2-7, with TRBD2 matching over 9 bases. The V gene end was trimmed by 2 bases and the J gene end by 2 bases; junction bases not matched to a gene: 1. Germline CDR1 and CDR2: SEHNR and FQNEAQ (reference sequence). The CDR3 runs to 14 residues. The CDR3 sequence: CASSLLAGPYEQYF. CDR3 nucleotides: TGTGCCAGCAGCTTACTAGCGGGGCCCTACGAGCAGTACTTC.

This chain joins TRBV7-8 and TRBJ1-6, with 10 bases fitting TRBD1. Looked up from germline, CDR1 is SGHVS and CDR2 is FQNEAQ. V gave up 6 bases and J gave up 13 bases; unmatched junction bases: 6. This CDR3 spans 13 amino acids. CDR3 sequence reads: CASRDRGRIPLHF. DNA of the CDR3: TGTGCCAGCAGAGACAGGGGGCGGATTCCCCTCCACTTT.

Concerning this clone itself: One end of the junction is discordant with germline, which a read error may explain. The chain joins TRBV4-1 to TRBJ2-7, with TRBD1 matching 9 bases. From germline, CDR1 is MGHRA and CDR2 YSYEKL. CDR3 length: 17 amino acids. The CDR3 region has the DNA TGCGCCAGCCGCCACCGCGGTGGGGGACAGGGACCATGGGAGCAGTACTTC. Its translation is CASRHRGGGQGPWEQYF.

This clone was picked up one time. This chain links TRBV18 with TRBJ1-1; 9 bases line up with TRBD1. The V segment lost 3 bases and the J segment 2 bases; nucleotides outside the gene matches: 7. The CDR3 runs 16 residues. Germline V lookup: CDR1 KGHSH, CDR2 LQKENI. The CDR3 protein is CASSPGQGRLNTEAFF. CDR3 bases: TGTGCCAGCTCACCGGGACAGGGAAGGCTAAACACTGAAGCTTTCTTT.

The gene calls are TRBV5-1 and TRBJ2-2; a weak D match, TRBD1 (6 bases). There are 17 residues in the CDR3. V dropped 4 bases and J dropped 7 bases, with 23 bases sitting between them. Germline lookup yields CDR1 SGHRS and CDR2 YFSETQ. CDR3 nucleotides: TGCGCCAGCAGCACGGGTTGGCAGGGGTATTTGAACGGGGAGCTGTTTTTT. It encodes CASSTGWQGYLNGELFF.

The chain uses TRBV4-1 and TRBJ1-2; 11 nucleotides match TRBD1. Germline assignment: CDR1 MGHRA and CDR2 YSYEKL. The J segment lost 3 bases and the V segment lost 7 bases, leaving 10 bases of the junction unmatched. This CDR3 has 16 residues. In DNA form, the CDR3 reads TGCGCCAGCACCCCAGGGGGGACAGGGGGTGACTATGGCTACACCTTC. Amino acid sequence: CASTPGGTGGDYGYTF.

This clone was counted once. The V and J genes are TRBV7-9 and TRBJ1-5; 10 bases align to TRBD1. CDR3 length equals 17 residues. Germline V CDR1 and CDR2: SEHNR, FQNEAQ (reference sequence). V lost 2 bases, J lost 0 bases, and 4 bases stayed unmatched. CDR3 sequence: CASSLWGQGSSNQPQHF. The CDR3 DNA is TGTGCCAGCAGCTTATGGGGACAGGGGTCTAGCAATCAGCCCCAGCATTTT.

This clone appeared a few times. The chain couples TRBV19 to TRBJ1-5; 7 bases line up with TRBD1. This CDR3 spans 15 amino acids. V was clipped by 2 bases and J by 6 bases; unmatched bases: 7. Germline CDR1 is LNHDA and CDR2 is SQIVND (reference sequence). CDR3 nucleotides: TGTGCCAGTAGTATACCCGACAGGGAGGTTCAGCCCCAGCATTTT. Residues: CASSIPDREVQPQHF.

This clone was seen only once. The chain combines TRBV6-5 with TRBJ2-7; 9 nucleotides align to TRBD2. Germline V CDR1 and CDR2: MNHEY, SVGAGI. Trimming at V came to 7 bases and at J to 5 bases, leaving 9 bases not matched to a gene. The CDR3 sequence is 14 residues long. The CDR3 region has the DNA TGTGCCAGCACCGGGGCGGGAGGGCCCCACGAGCAGTACTTC. This codes for CASTGAGGPHEQYF.

This chain links TRBV7-3 with TRBJ2-1; D is unresolved. V was pared by 1 base and J by 7 bases, with 8 bases between. The CDR3 has 13 residues. Germline V lookup: CDR1 SGHTA, CDR2 FQGTGA. The CDR3 region is CASSLMPGNEQFF. CDR3 coding DNA: TGTGCCAGCAGCTTAATGCCCGGGAATGAGCAGTTCTTC.

The chain couples TRBV5-1 to TRBJ2-2, with unresolved D. Germline CDR1 SGHRS, CDR2 YFSETQ. The CDR3 runs to 15 residues. V lost 1 base, J lost 0 bases, and 7 bases lay in between. CDR3 protein: CASSLHRSNTGELFF. For the CDR3, the DNA is TGCGCCAGCAGCTTGCACCGGTCGAACACCGGGGAGCTGTTTTTT.

The CDR3 nucleotides read TGTGCCAGCTCAAGTTCTGCGGGACGCTACGAGCAGTACTTC. Protein sequence: CASSSSAGRYEQYF. The V and J genes are TRBV18 and TRBJ2-7; a possible D gene is TRBD2 (6 bases). V shed 5 bases and J shed 3 bases, with 14 bases lying between them. The CDR3 covers 14 residues. Germline-derived CDR1 and CDR2 are KGHSH and LQKENI. Together with reference TRBV18 and TRBJ2-7, the CDR3 gives the full variable domain: NAGVMQNPRHLVRRRGQEARLRCSPMKGHSHVYWYRQLPEEGLKFMVYLQKENIIDESGMPKERFSAEFPKEGPSILRIQQVVRGDSAAYFCASSSSAGRYEQYFGPGTRLTVT.